The TCR beta chain under discussion was sequenced for a study of cytotoxic CD8 clonotypes in ibrutinib-treated CLL. Germline lookup yields CDR1 SNHLY and CDR2 FYNNEI. The CDR3 is made up of 12 amino acids. V was cut by 6 bases and J by 11 bases, with 14 bases left in between. Regarding the study as a whole: Clonality rose at ibrutinib response and fell back toward baseline at progression. Age-matched healthy donor levels were exceeded by baseline clonality, which tracked circulating CD8+ T-cell counts.

Details on this clone: Its target is not known.

Sequencing was performed with immunoSEQ multiplex PCR; in TCRdb, only in-frame clones are kept and a portion is missing. The sample yields about 150,000 clones, roughly three quarters seen once. Sample: PBMCs, taken after 12 months of ibrutinib treatment. The receptor was isolated from a human donor with chronic lymphocytic leukemia. The chain joins TRBV2 to TRBJ2-1; D is possibly TRBD1 or TRBD2 (6 bases each). This chain's CDR3 is CASRGGVMKQFF. The CDR3 DNA follows: TGTGCCAGCAGGGGGGGCGTTATGAAGCAGTTCTTC.